The rows below give T cell receptor beta chains drawn from one sample of a study of blood T cell repertoires in COVID-19. The table came from immunoSEQ multiplex PCR; TCRdb's copy has only in-frame clones and leaves some out. Counted here are 70,000 or so clones, more than 70% occurring once; the ten biggest clones make up over 4%. Sample: peripheral blood. The origin of the receptors is a man between 50 and 59 years old with acute or convalescent COVID-19. Both conserved end residues are part of each CDR3. A D gene is named only where the DNA matches it firmly. Size tells how often a clone was seen (once, few, many) or the class of an expanded clone, and some rows leave it out.

clone_size: NA; v_call: TRBV29-1; j_call: TRBJ1-2; d_call: NA; cdr3_aa: CSVEEHRAYGYTF; cdr3_nt: TGCAGCGTTGAAGAGCACAGAGCCTATGGCTACACCTTC
clone_size: NA; v_call: TRBV10-2; j_call: TRBJ1-5; d_call: NA; cdr3_aa: CASSEQGNQPQHF; cdr3_nt: TGCGCCAGCAGTGAACAGGGAAATCAGCCCCAGCATTTT
clone_size: NA; v_call: TRBV6-5; j_call: TRBJ1-3; d_call: NA; cdr3_aa: CASSYQAHRNTIYF; cdr3_nt: TGTGCCAGCAGTTACCAGGCTCACAGAAACACCATATATTTT
clone_size: NA; v_call: TRBV6-1; j_call: TRBJ2-5; d_call: NA; cdr3_aa: CASSEAPSFGSRETQYF; cdr3_nt: TGTGCCAGCAGTGAAGCCCCCTCCTTTGGGAGTCGAGAGACCCAGTACTTC
clone_size: NA; v_call: TRBV10-1; j_call: TRBJ2-2; d_call: NA; cdr3_aa: CASSDIEGYNTGELFF; cdr3_nt: TGCGCCAGCAGTGATATTGAGGGCTACAACACCGGGGAGCTGTTTTTT
clone_size: few; v_call: TRBV4-1; j_call: TRBJ2-7; d_call: TRBD2; cdr3_aa: CASSPAGHSTYEQYF; cdr3_nt: TGCGCCAGCAGCCCAGCGGGGCATAGCACCTACGAGCAGTACTTC
clone_size: NA; v_call: TRBV6-1; j_call: TRBJ2-5; d_call: NA; cdr3_aa: CASSDGGQETQYF; cdr3_nt: TGTGCCAGCAGTGACGGGGGTCAAGAGACCCAGTACTTC
clone_size: NA; v_call: TRBV18; j_call: TRBJ2-1; d_call: NA; cdr3_aa: CASSPRQKVSYNEQFF; cdr3_nt: TGTGCCAGCTCACCACGACAGAAAGTCTCCTACAATGAGCAGTTCTTC
clone_size: NA; v_call: TRBV28; j_call: TRBJ1-1; d_call: NA; cdr3_aa: CASSITDNTEAFF; cdr3_nt: TGTGCCAGCAGTATCACAGATAACACTGAAGCTTTCTTT
clone_size: NA; v_call: TRBV24-1; j_call: TRBJ1-2; d_call: NA; cdr3_aa: CATSRGQPYGYTF; cdr3_nt: TGTGCCACCTCTAGGGGCCAACCCTATGGCTACACCTTC
clone_size: NA; v_call: TRBV11-2; j_call: TRBJ2-7; d_call: NA; cdr3_aa: CASSSWASYEQYF; cdr3_nt: TGTGCCAGCAGCTCGTGGGCCAGCTACGAGCAGTACTTC
clone_size: few; v_call: TRBV9; j_call: TRBJ1-3; d_call: NA; cdr3_aa: CASSVDPGNTGNTIYF; cdr3_nt: TGTGCCAGCAGCGTAGATCCAGGAAACACTGGAAACACCATATATTTT
clone_size: NA; v_call: TRBV5-1; j_call: TRBJ1-2; d_call: TRBD1; cdr3_aa: CASSVGQGIGYTF; cdr3_nt: TGCGCCAGCAGCGTGGGACAGGGAATCGGCTACACCTTC
clone_size: NA; v_call: TRBV27; j_call: TRBJ1-2; d_call: NA; cdr3_aa: CASSTTGGGYTF; cdr3_nt: TGTGCCAGCAGTACGACCGGGGGTGGCTACACCTTC
clone_size: NA; v_call: TRBV28; j_call: TRBJ1-5; d_call: NA; cdr3_aa: CASIPGGNQPQHF; cdr3_nt: TGTGCCAGCATCCCAGGAGGTAATCAGCCCCAGCATTTT
clone_size: NA; v_call: TRBV3-1/TRBV3-2; j_call: TRBJ2-1; d_call: NA; cdr3_aa: CASSPRGEVYNEQFF; cdr3_nt: TGTGCCAGCAGCCCCAGGGGGGAAGTGTACAATGAGCAGTTCTTC
clone_size: NA; v_call: TRBV7-9; j_call: TRBJ1-1; d_call: NA; cdr3_aa: CASSSRDTNTEAFF; cdr3_nt: TGTGCCAGCAGCTCCCGGGACACGAACACTGAAGCTTTCTTT
clone_size: NA; v_call: TRBV18; j_call: TRBJ1-1; d_call: NA; cdr3_aa: CASSPGADSEAFF; cdr3_nt: TGTGCCAGCTCACCCGGGGCGGACAGTGAAGCTTTCTTT
clone_size: NA; v_call: TRBV2; j_call: TRBJ1-5; d_call: NA; cdr3_aa: CASKGDHQPQHF; cdr3_nt: TGTGCCAGCAAGGGGGATCATCAGCCCCAGCATTTT
clone_size: once; v_call: TRBV7-8; j_call: TRBJ1-6; d_call: TRBD1; cdr3_aa: CASSGRDRRQYNSPLHF; cdr3_nt: TGTGCCAGCAGCGGCCGGGACAGAAGACAGTATAATTCACCCCTCCACTTT
clone_size: NA; v_call: TRBV2; j_call: TRBJ1-5; d_call: TRBD1; cdr3_aa: CASSAGQGTQPQHF; cdr3_nt: TGTGCCAGCAGTGCGGGACAGGGTACTCAGCCCCAGCATTTT
clone_size: NA; v_call: TRBV27; j_call: TRBJ1-4; d_call: TRBD1; cdr3_aa: CASRLGGQGEKLFF; cdr3_nt: TGTGCCAGCAGATTAGGGGGCCAAGGTGAAAAACTGTTTTTT
clone_size: NA; v_call: TRBV11-3; j_call: TRBJ1-2; d_call: NA; cdr3_aa: CASSLGQNYGYTF; cdr3_nt: TGTGCCAGCAGCTTAGGACAGAACTATGGCTACACCTTC
clone_size: few; v_call: TRBV24-1; j_call: TRBJ2-5; d_call: TRBD1; cdr3_aa: CATSEGGLETQYF; cdr3_nt: TGTGCCACCAGTGAAGGGGGCTTGGAGACCCAGTACTTC
clone_size: NA; v_call: TRBV11-3; j_call: TRBJ2-1; d_call: NA; cdr3_aa: CASRFQGLVYNEQFF; cdr3_nt: TGTGCCAGCAGGTTCCAGGGTCTGGTGTACAATGAGCAGTTCTTC
clone_size: NA; v_call: TRBV19; j_call: TRBJ1-2; d_call: NA; cdr3_aa: CASSIVRGANYGYTF; cdr3_nt: TGTGCCAGTAGTATCGTTCGGGGAGCTAACTATGGCTACACCTTC
clone_size: NA; v_call: TRBV6-5; j_call: TRBJ2-7; d_call: TRBD2; cdr3_aa: CASREGWGGSYEQYF; cdr3_nt: TGTGCCAGCAGAGAGGGGTGGGGGGGCTCCTACGAGCAGTACTTC
clone_size: few; v_call: TRBV14; j_call: TRBJ1-2; d_call: TRBD1; cdr3_aa: CASSQRMETRGRTYGYTF; cdr3_nt: TGTGCCAGCAGCCAAAGGATGGAGACCAGGGGGCGGACCTATGGCTACACCTTC
clone_size: NA; v_call: TRBV10-3; j_call: TRBJ2-7; d_call: TRBD1; cdr3_aa: CAISVPPGGDHYEQYF; cdr3_nt: TGTGCCATCAGTGTCCCCCCAGGGGGCGATCACTACGAGCAGTACTTC
clone_size: NA; v_call: TRBV30; j_call: TRBJ2-5; d_call: NA; cdr3_aa: CAWSLSGVETQYF; cdr3_nt: TGTGCCTGGAGTTTGAGCGGAGTAGAGACCCAGTACTTC
clone_size: NA; v_call: TRBV12-3/TRBV12-4; j_call: TRBJ2-7; d_call: NA; cdr3_aa: CASSHLALDEQYF; cdr3_nt: TGTGCCAGCAGCCATCTGGCCCTTGACGAGCAGTACTTC
clone_size: NA; v_call: TRBV9; j_call: TRBJ2-7; d_call: TRBD1; cdr3_aa: CASSLTGTASYEQYF; cdr3_nt: TGTGCCAGCAGCCTTACCGGGACAGCCTCCTACGAGCAGTACTTC
clone_size: few; v_call: TRBV7-8; j_call: TRBJ1-3; d_call: NA; cdr3_aa: CASSFLQGNTIYF; cdr3_nt: TGTGCCAGCAGCTTCCTACAGGGAAACACCATATATTTT
clone_size: NA; v_call: TRBV3-1/TRBV3-2; j_call: TRBJ2-5; d_call: TRBD2; cdr3_aa: CASSQVAGLAGGLETQYF; cdr3_nt: TGTGCCAGCAGCCAAGTCGCGGGACTAGCGGGAGGTCTAGAGACCCAGTACTTC
clone_size: NA; v_call: TRBV29-1; j_call: TRBJ2-1; d_call: NA; cdr3_aa: CSVEGGFGGADEQFF; cdr3_nt: TGCAGCGTTGAAGGCGGATTCGGTGGGGCCGATGAGCAGTTCTTC
clone_size: NA; v_call: TRBV11-2; j_call: TRBJ1-2; d_call: NA; cdr3_aa: CASSSIRLTQGTYGYTF; cdr3_nt: TGTGCCAGCAGCTCGATACGCTTGACACAGGGCACCTATGGCTACACCTTC
clone_size: NA; v_call: TRBV20-1; j_call: TRBJ1-5; d_call: NA; cdr3_aa: CSASPEGGLSSNQPQHF; cdr3_nt: TGCAGTGCTAGTCCCGAGGGGGGGCTGTCGAGCAATCAGCCCCAGCATTTT
clone_size: NA; v_call: TRBV25-1; j_call: TRBJ1-1; d_call: NA; cdr3_aa: CASSDTGDTEAFF; cdr3_nt: TGTGCCAGCAGTGATACCGGAGACACTGAAGCTTTCTTT
clone_size: NA; v_call: TRBV29-1; j_call: TRBJ1-2; d_call: TRBD1; cdr3_aa: CSVTTGGGYTF; cdr3_nt: TGCAGCGTAACTACAGGGGGTGGCTACACCTTC
clone_size: NA; v_call: TRBV6-7; j_call: TRBJ2-3; d_call: NA; cdr3_aa: CASSYPGVGPVSTDTQYF; cdr3_nt: TGTGCCAGCAGTTACCCCGGGGTCGGACCTGTTAGCACAGATACGCAGTATTTT
clone_size: NA; v_call: TRBV11-2; j_call: TRBJ1-5; d_call: NA; cdr3_aa: CASSWGTGLSNQPQHF; cdr3_nt: TGTGCCAGCAGCTGGGGTACAGGGTTGAGCAATCAGCCCCAGCATTTT